A selection of T cell receptor beta chains follows, all from one sample in a study of tumor-infiltrating T cells and Merkel cell polyomavirus. The protocol was immunoSEQ multiplex PCR, while the TCRdb copy is restricted to in-frame clones and leaves out a portion. The repertoire consists of around 2,200 clones, with 95% to 98% occurring once and the leading ten covering 2.5% to 3%. Sample: lymph node tissue. Receptors originate from a man in his 70s with Merkel cell carcinoma. Both conserved end residues are part of each CDR3. The D gene is left open where the match is weak. Where a row states a size, it is once, few, many or the class of an expanded clone; other rows omit it.

V: TRBV7-9
D: NA
J: TRBJ2-7
size: NA
CDR3: CASSQNLASAGYEQYF
DNA: TGTGCCAGCAGCCAAAATCTGGCTAGCGCCGGATACGAGCAGTACTTC

V: TRBV6-4
D: TRBD1
J: TRBJ1-1
size: NA
CDR3: CASSQTGFTEAFF
DNA: TGTGCCAGCAGCCAGACAGGGTTCACTGAAGCTTTCTTT

V: TRBV30
D: TRBD2
J: TRBJ2-7
size: once
CDR3: CAWSVGEGQGGYEQYF
DNA: TGTGCCTGGAGTGTAGGGGAGGGCCAGGGTGGCTACGAGCAGTACTTC

V: TRBV7-7
D: TRBD1
J: TRBJ2-5
size: once
CDR3: CASSFRLGGAETQYF
DNA: TGTGCCAGCAGCTTTAGGTTAGGGGGCGCAGAGACCCAGTACTTC

V: TRBV5-1
D: NA
J: TRBJ2-3
size: few
CDR3: CASSSQGGRQTDTQYF
DNA: TGCGCCAGCAGCTCTCAGGGGGGTAGGCAGACAGATACGCAGTATTTT

V: TRBV5-1
D: TRBD2
J: TRBJ2-1
size: NA
CDR3: CVSSPIASGRRGDEQFF
DNA: TGCGTCAGCAGCCCGATCGCTAGCGGGAGGCGAGGTGATGAGCAGTTCTTC

V: TRBV5-1
D: TRBD1
J: TRBJ1-1
size: NA
CDR3: CASSLATGSTEVFF
DNA: TGCGCCAGCAGTCTGGCGACAGGGAGCACTGAAGTTTTCTTT

V: TRBV9
D: NA
J: TRBJ2-3
size: NA
CDR3: CASSVAPQAGPPTDTQYF
DNA: TGTGCCAGCAGCGTAGCCCCCCAAGCGGGCCCCCCCACAGATACGCAGTATTTT

V: TRBV18
D: NA
J: TRBJ1-5
size: NA
CDR3: CASSPGGLNQPQHF
DNA: TGTGCCAGCTCACCAGGGGGACTCAATCAGCCCCAGCATTTT

V: TRBV2
D: NA
J: TRBJ1-5
size: NA
CDR3: CASSELQGLIGGNQPQHF
DNA: TGTGCCAGCAGTGAACTGCAGGGGCTCATTGGTGGCAATCAGCCCCAGCATTTT

V: TRBV19
D: NA
J: TRBJ2-3
size: once
CDR3: CASRPGHSTDTQYF
DNA: TGTGCCAGCAGACCCGGACATAGCACAGATACGCAGTATTTT

V: TRBV6-1
D: NA
J: TRBJ1-5
size: NA
CDR3: CASSEGSGDHQPQHF
DNA: TGTGCCAGCAGTGAAGGGTCAGGGGACCATCAGCCCCAGCATTTT

V: TRBV30
D: NA
J: TRBJ1-4
size: NA
CDR3: CAWSVLGGGGIHNEKLFF
DNA: TGTGCCTGGAGTGTACTTGGGGGTGGGGGCATTCATAATGAAAAACTGTTTTTT

V: TRBV7-6
D: NA
J: TRBJ1-2
size: NA
CDR3: CASSLEPATYGYTF
DNA: TGTGCCAGCAGCTTAGAGCCAGCGACCTATGGCTACACCTTC

V: TRBV19
D: NA
J: TRBJ2-1
size: NA
CDR3: CASSTSTRSYNEQFF
DNA: TGTGCCAGTAGTACCTCGACGCGGTCCTACAATGAGCAGTTCTTC

V: TRBV6-6
D: NA
J: TRBJ2-1
size: NA
CDR3: CATSQVNEQFF
DNA: TGTGCCACCTCACAAGTCAATGAGCAGTTCTTC

V: TRBV7-6
D: NA
J: TRBJ1-3
size: NA
CDR3: CASSLLQGSGNTIYF
DNA: TGTGCCAGCAGCTTATTACAGGGCTCTGGAAACACCATATATTTT